This T cell receptor beta chain appears in the sequencing data of a study of beta chain features in type 1 diabetes. Heparinised blood was drawn once per donor, averaging roughly 110 mL. As for this clone: The antigen is undetermined.

V gave up 6 bases and J gave up 5 bases, with 7 bases separating them. CDR1 is KGHSH, CDR2 LQKENI, per germline. The CDR3 extends over 11 amino acids. TCRB transcripts that were expressed got sequenced, as all of the isolated RNA had been reverse transcribed. Sequenced by immunoSEQ multiplex PCR; TCRdb stores in-frame clones only, minus some. This sample has roughly 370,000 clones, with 11% to 15% found just once. Findings and caveats of the study: A greater similarity of naive, central memory and Treg TCRB repertoires was seen among patients than among healthy donors. Shorter TCRB CDR3s, moderately but significantly so, were found in Type 1 diabetes patients in all four CD4+ subsets. Patients with type 1 diabetes carried fewer insertions and had more deletions at their VDJ junctions.

The chain links TRBV18 to TRBJ2-5; D gene ambiguous. The sample taken for sequencing was naive CD4+ T cells from blood. The origin of this receptor is a man aged 25 to 40 in good health. CDR3 protein: CASSQRETQYF. The CDR3 bases are TGTGCCAGCTCGCAGAGGGAGACCCAGTACTTC. Full variable domain (missing parts from reference TRBV18 and TRBJ2-5): NAGVMQNPRHLVRRRGQEARLRCSPMKGHSHVYWYRQLPEEGLKFMVYLQKENIIDESGMPKERFSAEFPKEGPSILRIQQVVRGDSAAYFCASSQRETQYFGPGTRLLVL.